Listed here are 26 T cell receptor beta chains from one sample, sequenced in a study of CD8+CD57+ T cells in acquired aplastic anemia. All patients picked for sequencing had shown, by flow cytometry, an expansion of CD8+CD57+ cells. Researchers used genomic DNA as the template to profile TCR beta VDJ and CDR3. TCRdb fed the reads into MiXCR, producing one record per CDR3 protein. The table has roughly 160,000 distinct CDR3 sequences, roughly 48% seen once. The sequencing sample was made of sorted CD4+, CD8+, or CD8+CD57+ T cells (not recorded which) from PBMCs. Receptors originate from a human donor with aplastic anemia.

This clonotype was seen just once. The V call is TRBV12-3 or TRBV12-4, the J call TRBJ2-5; 7 bases line up with TRBD1. The CDR3 is 12 residues long. Germline trimming cut 8 bases from V and 5 bases from J; bases unmatched to any gene: 5. The CDR3 region has the DNA TGTGCCAGCGCACAGGGGTTGGAGACCCAGTACTTC. This encodes CASAQGLETQYF.

This clonotype was recorded a few times. With a much larger clone just one base away, this may be a read error. This chain joins TRBV20-1 and TRBJ2-3; no reliable D call. Trimming cost V 0 bases and J 0 bases, with 7 bases left between them. The CDR3 totals 14 residues. In germline, CDR1 is DFQATT, CDR2 SNEGSKA (reference sequence). CDR3 sequence (DNA): TGCAGTGCTAGAGATGGTATTAGCACAGATACGCAGTATTTT. This gives the protein CSARDGISTDTQYF.

V and J are TRBV7-8 and TRBJ2-5, with D possibly matching TRBD2 (8 bases). The J call may be faulty, since TRBJ2-7 better matches the DNA end. This CDR3 has 15 residues. Germline values: CDR1 SGHVS, CDR2 FQNEAQ. The CDR3 protein is CASSREGAHPYEQYF. The CDR3 DNA is TGTGCCAGCAGCCGGGAGGGGGCGCATCCCTACGAGCAGTACTTC.

This clonotype was recorded many times. V gene TRBV9 combines with J gene TRBJ2-1; 8 bases agree with TRBD2. Germline trimming cut 0 bases from V and 1 base from J; bases unmatched to any gene: 0. CDR3 length: 15 residues. The V gene's germline CDR1 is SGDLS and CDR2 YYNGEE. The CDR3 loop reads CASSVAGGSYNEQFF. The CDR3 region has the DNA TGTGCCAGCAGCGTAGCGGGAGGGTCCTACAATGAGCAGTTCTTC.

This clonotype was seen at least ten times. The genes are TRBV5-6 and TRBJ2-6; unclear D gene. Germline lookup yields CDR1 SGHDT and CDR2 YYEEEE. The V gene lost 3 bases and the J gene lost 4 bases, with 14 bases spanning the gap. The CDR3 is made up of 16 amino acids. CDR3 DNA: TGTGCCAGCAGCTCCATGCAGGCGACAGGGGCCAACGTCCTGACTTTC. It specifies CASSSMQATGANVLTF.

In its sample, this clonotype was seen a few times. CDR3 amino acids: CATSRASDPSTDTQYF. The DNA for the CDR3 is TGCGCCACCTCGAGGGCTAGCGACCCTTCCACAGATACGCAGTATTTT. The chain employs TRBV10-1 and TRBJ2-3; a weak D match, TRBD2 (6 bases). The CDR3 extends over 16 amino acids. Trimming took 10 bases from V and 2 from J, leaving 22 bases between them. Germline loops: CDR1 WNHNN, CDR2 SYGVQD (reference sequence).

This chain joins TRBV19 and TRBJ1-2, with unresolved D. Trimming took off 4 bases at V and 0 bases at J, with 12 bases between the two ends. CDR1 and CDR2 (germline): LNHDA, SQIVND (reference sequence). The CDR3 is made up of 15 amino acids. CDR3 sequence: CASSTDRGANYGYTF. For the CDR3, the DNA is TGTGCCAGTAGTACGGACCGAGGAGCTAACTATGGCTACACCTTC.

This clonotype came up many times. The chain couples TRBV6-2 or TRBV6-3 to TRBJ2-2, with D maybe TRBD2 (5 bases). The CDR3 has 12 amino acids. CDR1 and CDR2 from the germline V gene are MNHEY and SVGEGT. V was pared by 6 bases and J by 13 bases, with 15 bases between. Here the CDR3 DNA reads TGTGCCAGCAGGGGCTCTGACCGGGGGCTGTTTTTT. This sequence encodes CASRGSDRGLFF.

This clonotype has ten or more counts. The chain is built from TRBV11-1 and TRBJ1-5; a possible D gene is TRBD1 (6 bases). Trimming stripped 3 bases from V and 0 bases from J, with 18 bases between. Germline assignment: CDR1 SGHAT and CDR2 FQDESV (reference sequence). CDR3 length: 18 residues. The CDR3: CASSFYLGGHSSNQPQHF. DNA of the CDR3: TGTGCCAGCAGCTTTTATCTAGGGGGACACAGTAGCAATCAGCCCCAGCATTTT. The full variable domain, with the rest looked up from reference TRBV11-1 and TRBJ1-5, is EAEVAQSPRYKITEKSQAVAFWCDPISGHATLYWYRQILGQGPELLVQFQDESVVDDSQLPKDRFSAERLKGVDSTLKIQPAELGDSAMYLCASSFYLGGHSSNQPQHFGDGTRLSIL.

The J gene is TRBJ2-1, the V gene TRBV29-1; D is ambiguous. Germline values: CDR1 SQVTM, CDR2 ANQGSEA. V shed 5 bases and J shed 7 bases, with 6 bases lying between them. The CDR3 is made up of 10 amino acids. The CDR3: CSVHGNEQFF. DNA of the CDR3: TGCAGCGTTCACGGTAATGAGCAGTTCTTC.

The chain combines TRBV25-1 with TRBJ1-2; 7 nucleotides agree with TRBD1. The CDR3 has 14 amino acids. Germline V CDR1 and CDR2: MGHDK, SYGVNS. V trimming: 7 bases; J trimming: 2 bases; junction bases outside the gene matches: 7. CDR3 DNA: TGTGCCAGCAACCGGGCAGGGGGAAACTATGGCTACACCTTC. The encoded protein is CASNRAGGNYGYTF.

This clonotype was recorded many times. The chain employs TRBV19 and TRBJ2-3, with D perhaps assigned TRBD1 or TRBD2 (5 bases each). This CDR3 spans 17 amino acids. Germline CDR1 and CDR2: LNHDA and SQIVND (reference sequence). The ends were cut back, 7 bases at V and 0 bases at J, with 20 bases in the middle. CDR3 nucleotide sequence: TGTGCCAGTACCCCTTGGAGTGGTGGGGGTAGCACAGATACGCAGTATTTT. Translation: CASTPWSGGGSTDTQYF. Looking up the rest from reference TRBV19 and TRBJ2-3 gives the full variable domain: DGGITQSPKYLFRKEGQNVTLSCEQNLNHDAMYWYRQDPGQGLRLIYYSQIVNDFQKGDIAEGYSVSREKKESFPLTVTSAQKNPTAFYLCASTPWSGGGSTDTQYFGPGTRLTVL.

V is TRBV10-3 and J is TRBJ1-5; 8 nucleotides line up with TRBD1. The CDR3 spans 13 residues. Trimming took 5 bases from V and 5 from J; bases not matched to a gene: 2. CDR1 and CDR2 (germline): ENHRY, SYGVKD. This CDR3 is CAISLTGDQPQHF. CDR3 nucleotide sequence: TGTGCCATCAGTTTGACAGGGGATCAGCCCCAGCATTTT.

This clonotype was recorded only once. V is TRBV14 and J is TRBJ2-7; D is perhaps TRBD2 (5 bases). Germline lookup yields CDR1 SGHDN and CDR2 FVKESK. The CDR3 sequence is 16 residues long. V lost 3 bases, J lost 0 bases, and 15 bases lay in between. The CDR3 is CASSQRAGIISYEQYF. The CDR3 DNA sequence: TGTGCCAGCAGCCAGCGGGCAGGTATTATCTCCTACGAGCAGTACTTC.

In nucleotides, the CDR3 is TGCAGTGCCGAAATGACGGGACAGGGCTACGAGCAGTACTTC. Translation gives CSAEMTGQGYEQYF. This chain connects TRBV20-1 to TRBJ2-7; 9 bases agree with TRBD1. Losses at the gene ends were 6 bases for V and 3 bases for J; bases not matched to a gene: 9. The germline gives CDR1 DFQATT, CDR2 SNEGSKA (reference sequence). The CDR3 runs 14 residues.

In its sample, this clonotype was seen many times. The V call is TRBV6-6, the J call TRBJ1-6; D is possibly TRBD1 (5 bases). Germline V CDR1 and CDR2: MNHNY, SVGAGI (reference sequence). CDR3 length: 14 amino acids. V gave up 3 bases and J gave up 7 bases, with 10 bases separating them. The CDR3 loop reads CASSYQGRNSPLHF. As DNA, the CDR3 is TGTGCCAGCAGTTATCAGGGACGGAATTCACCCCTCCACTTT.

V usage is TRBV20-1 and J usage is TRBJ2-3, with D perhaps matching TRBD1 (7 bases). Germline V CDR1 and CDR2: DFQATT, SNEGSKA (reference sequence). The CDR3 totals 14 residues. V lost 6 bases and J lost 2, with 15 bases in between. DNA for the CDR3: TGCAGTGCCCCGGGGGACAGCTACACAGATACGCAGTATTTT. It is translated as CSAPGDSYTDTQYF.

The sample holds many counts of this clonotype. The chain carries TRBV12-3 or TRBV12-4 and TRBJ2-7; TRBD1 might be the D (6 bases). V was shortened by 6 bases and J by 5 bases, with 14 bases between the two germline ends. The CDR3 extends over 13 amino acids. For the CDR3, the DNA is TGTGCCAGCAGCCAATACACAGGGAACGAGCAGTACTTC. Translating it yields CASSQYTGNEQYF.

V and J are TRBV2 and TRBJ2-5; tentative D call: TRBD2 (5 bases). This CDR3 is 11 amino acids long. Between the trimmed V and J ends, which lost 9 bases and 5 bases, there was a span of 10 bases. The germline V gene has CDR1 SNHLY and CDR2 FYNNEI. This CDR3 reads CASVAWETQYF. The CDR3 DNA is TGTGCCAGTGTAGCGTGGGAGACCCAGTACTTC.

This clonotype was found many times. The chain is built from TRBV6-1 and TRBJ2-2, with D unclear. Trimming took off 8 bases at V and 0 bases at J, with 13 bases between the two ends. Germline loops: CDR1 MNHNS, CDR2 SASEGT. The CDR3 length is 15 residues. This chain's CDR3 is CASRLGLANTGELFF. CDR3 DNA: TGTGCCAGCCGACTTGGGCTAGCGAACACCGGGGAGCTGTTTTTT.

In the case of this clonotype: Given a much more abundant clone one base away, this may be a read error. This chain uses TRBV12-5 with TRBJ1-5, with 11 bases aligning to TRBD1. CDR3 length: 16 amino acids. Germline lookup yields CDR1 LGHNT and CDR2 FRNRAP. CDR3 amino acids: CTSGHGQGASNQPQHF. The CDR3 region has the DNA TGTACTAGTGGACATGGACAGGGGGCTAGCAATCAGCCCCAGCATTTT. Together with reference TRBV12-5 and TRBJ1-5, the CDR3 gives the full variable domain: DARVTQTPRHKVTEMGQEVTMRCQPILGHNTVFWYRQTMMQGLELLAYFRNRAPLDDSGMPKDRFSAEMPDATLATLKIQPSEPRDSAVYFCTSGHGQGASNQPQHFGDGTRLSIL.

J is TRBJ2-1 and V is TRBV5-1; 13 bases are shared with TRBD2. Germline CDR1 SGHRS, CDR2 YFSETQ. The CDR3 runs to 17 residues. Trimming cost V 0 bases and J 7 bases; bases outside gene matches: 7. The CDR3 DNA follows: TGCGCCAGCAGCTTGGAACTAGCGGGAGGGTTGTTGAATGAGCAGTTCTTC. As protein: CASSLELAGGLLNEQFF.

V gene TRBV29-1 combines with J gene TRBJ1-1; D possibly corresponds to TRBD1 (5 bases). Trimming took 6 bases from V and 4 from J, leaving 15 bases between them. The CDR3 sequence is 13 residues long. Germline CDR1 and CDR2: SQVTM and ANQGSEA. Written as DNA, the CDR3 is TGCAGCGTGGGTCGACAGATACCCACTGAAGCTTTCTTT. Translation: CSVGRQIPTEAFF.

V usage is TRBV7-6 and J usage is TRBJ2-7; D is perhaps TRBD1 or TRBD2 (6 bases each). With 5 bases removed from V and 6 bases from J, the gap between germline ends came to 11 bases. The CDR3 is 12 residues long. The germline V gene has CDR1 SGHVS and CDR2 FNYEAQ. The CDR3 DNA follows: TGTGCCAGCAGCCTTACGGGGGCCGAGCAGTACTTC. It translates to CASSLTGAEQYF.

At least ten counts were recorded for this clonotype. The chain joins TRBV15 to TRBJ2-1; D is perhaps TRBD1 (6 bases). This CDR3 has 15 residues. CDR1 LNHNV and CDR2 YYDKDF come from the germline V gene (reference sequence). The ends were cut back, 0 bases at V and 4 bases at J, with 10 bases in the middle. The chain's CDR3 is CATSRDRDTYNEQFF. The CDR3 DNA sequence: TGTGCCACCAGCAGAGATAGGGACACTTACAATGAGCAGTTCTTC.

This clonotype was counted at least ten times. The V gene is TRBV12-3 or TRBV12-4, the J gene TRBJ2-3; 10 positions agree with TRBD1. The CDR3 spans 14 residues. Trimming took 5 bases from V and 5 from J; bases not matched to a gene: 4. CDR3 DNA: TGTGCCAGCAGTCGTTGGGACAGGGGAGATACGCAGTATTTT. Encoded protein: CASSRWDRGDTQYF.